These T cell receptor beta chains were read from a single sample in a study of CD8+ T cells in alopecia areata. Generated by immunoSEQ multiplex PCR, the TCRdb table keeps only in-frame clones and is missing some. The sample yields about 210,000 clones, less than 75% seen once. This material consisted of CD4+ T cells sorted from blood, taken at week 4, from a patient treated with tofacitinib. Every receptor here comes from a human donor with alopecia areata. Each CDR3 is given with its conserved first and last residue. The order of the fields is J gene, V gene, CDR3 protein.

>TRBJ1-2|TRBV7-2
CASSFKDRDPYYGYTF
>TRBJ2-7|TRBV4-1
CASSQFGTGKTTSYEQYF
>TRBJ1-1|TRBV2
CASTSGTLNTEAFF
>TRBJ2-1|TRBV10-2
CASILAGGGDNEQFF
>TRBJ1-2|TRBV7-2
CASSLALGGYTF
>TRBJ1-6|TRBV5-4
CASSVDGTRNSPLHF
>TRBJ2-7|TRBV11-2
CASSLVSGAIPNTYEQYF
>TRBJ2-1|TRBV7-2
CASSPPQVRIVGEQFF
>TRBJ2-7|TRBV5-1
CASSVGQGAYEQYF
>TRBJ1-1|TRBV19
CASLPLGNTEAFF
>TRBJ2-5|TRBV25-1
CASRQGARETQYF
>TRBJ1-2|TRBV6-5
CASSPTGGGYGYTF
>TRBJ2-6|TRBV5-1
CASSTAGQPGANVLTF
>TRBJ1-2|TRBV27
CASRYEGGDGYTF
>TRBJ2-1|TRBV29-1
CSAFLLERGSYNEQFF
>TRBJ1-2|TRBV30
CAWARQATSPHGYTF
>TRBJ2-4|TRBV30
CAWSVSSVAKNIQYF
>TRBJ2-5|TRBV20-1
CSARQETQYF
>TRBJ2-1|TRBV5-1
CASSPQVSSYNEQFF
>TRBJ2-3|TRBV30
CAWSRGTDTQYF
>TRBJ2-1|TRBV19
CASSISSANNEQFF
>TRBJ1-6|TRBV25-1
CASSATRSPLHF
>TRBJ2-3|TRBV29-1
CSTLLAGGPDTQYF
>TRBJ1-2|TRBV10-3
CAIRSQGAYGYTF
>TRBJ2-7|TRBV10-3
CAISVGYEQYF
>TRBJ2-7|TRBV6-5
CASSYDVAGEQYF
>TRBJ2-1|TRBV10-3
CAISVSSDLYNEQFF
>TRBJ1-1|TRBV15
CATSRGGITEAFF
>TRBJ2-3|TRBV28
CASSLVAVNGDTQYF
>TRBJ1-5|TRBV4-3
CASSQEYGIGTGRSWPQHF
>TRBJ1-2|TRBV29-1
CSVEGKGYGYTF
>TRBJ1-1|TRBV7-2
CASSSQGSLTEAFF
>TRBJ2-5|TRBV5-6
CASSLGQLLETQYF
>TRBJ1-5|TRBV18
CASSPALAGGISNQPQHF
>TRBJ1-5|TRBV23-1
CASSQPRYRGRGNQPQHF
>TRBJ2-1|TRBV29-1
CSVDSESHNEQFF
>TRBJ1-1|TRBV25-1
CASSVWANTEAFF
>TRBJ2-3|TRBV5-6
CASSFSGQKQYF
>TRBJ2-5|TRBV18
CASSPLRAETQYF
>TRBJ2-7|TRBV25-1
CASSPGGNEQYF
>TRBJ1-4|TRBV2
CASMEVNEKLFF
>TRBJ1-1|TRBV7-2
CASSLIRGLVAFF
>TRBJ2-1|TRBV20-1
CSARDNEQFF
>TRBJ1-1|TRBV7-2
CASSLRTTEAFF
>TRBJ1-6|TRBV4-3
CASSQGDSPLHF
>TRBJ1-2|TRBV6-5
CASSYGLGNYGYTF